The clone carrying this T cell receptor beta chain was counted a few times. Its matching antigen is unknown. This specimen belongs to a study of T-cell memory formation after mild COVID-19. About the research overall: TCR clusters were mostly donor specific.

5'RACE with constant-segment primers yielded barcoded, UMI-tagged TCR alpha and TCR beta cDNA libraries. A single record per CDR3 protein comes from TCRdb applying MiXCR to the 5' RACE reads. The data hold around 300,000 distinct CDR3 sequences, with roughly 13% observed a single time. Trimming removed 1 base from V and 3 bases from J, with 6 bases in between. CDR3 size: 13 residues. Germline values: CDR1 SGDLS, CDR2 YYNGEE. Study observations and caveats: Pre-infection memory harbored some responding clones, suggesting cross-reactive memory joined. Day 15 to 85 contractors were CD4/CD8 balanced; later expanders leaned CD4+.

The sample consisted of PBMCs or a T cell subset sorted from them (not recorded which). This chain joins TRBV9 and TRBJ2-3, with D unresolved. This receptor was obtained from a man younger than 35 who had mild COVID-19 (a few samples of this study predate the infection). Cell type and time point are not known. Here the CDR3 reads CASSVPPTDTQYF. CDR3 coding DNA: TGTGCCAGCAGCGTACCTCCTACAGATACGCAGTATTTT.